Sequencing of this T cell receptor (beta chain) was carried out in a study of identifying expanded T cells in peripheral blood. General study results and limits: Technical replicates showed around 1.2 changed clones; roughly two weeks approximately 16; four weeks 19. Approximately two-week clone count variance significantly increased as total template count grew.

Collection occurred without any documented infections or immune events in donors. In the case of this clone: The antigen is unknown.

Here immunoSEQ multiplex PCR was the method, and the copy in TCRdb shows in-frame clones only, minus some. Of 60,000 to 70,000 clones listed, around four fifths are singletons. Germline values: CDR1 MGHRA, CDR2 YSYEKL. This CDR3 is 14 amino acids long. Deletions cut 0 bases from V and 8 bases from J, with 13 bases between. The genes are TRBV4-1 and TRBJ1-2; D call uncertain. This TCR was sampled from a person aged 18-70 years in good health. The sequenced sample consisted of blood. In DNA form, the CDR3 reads TGCGCCAGCAGCCAAGATCGGCAGGCCGCCGGCTACACCTTC. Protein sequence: CASSQDRQAAGYTF.